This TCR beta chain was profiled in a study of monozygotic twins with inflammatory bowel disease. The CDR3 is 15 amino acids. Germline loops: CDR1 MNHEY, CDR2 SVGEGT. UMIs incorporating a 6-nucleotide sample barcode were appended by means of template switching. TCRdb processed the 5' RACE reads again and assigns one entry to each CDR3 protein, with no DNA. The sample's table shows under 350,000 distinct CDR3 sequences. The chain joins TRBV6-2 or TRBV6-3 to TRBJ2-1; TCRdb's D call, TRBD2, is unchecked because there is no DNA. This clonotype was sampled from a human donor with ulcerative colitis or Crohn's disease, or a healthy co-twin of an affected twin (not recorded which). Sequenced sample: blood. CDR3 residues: CASTQGQSSYNELFF.